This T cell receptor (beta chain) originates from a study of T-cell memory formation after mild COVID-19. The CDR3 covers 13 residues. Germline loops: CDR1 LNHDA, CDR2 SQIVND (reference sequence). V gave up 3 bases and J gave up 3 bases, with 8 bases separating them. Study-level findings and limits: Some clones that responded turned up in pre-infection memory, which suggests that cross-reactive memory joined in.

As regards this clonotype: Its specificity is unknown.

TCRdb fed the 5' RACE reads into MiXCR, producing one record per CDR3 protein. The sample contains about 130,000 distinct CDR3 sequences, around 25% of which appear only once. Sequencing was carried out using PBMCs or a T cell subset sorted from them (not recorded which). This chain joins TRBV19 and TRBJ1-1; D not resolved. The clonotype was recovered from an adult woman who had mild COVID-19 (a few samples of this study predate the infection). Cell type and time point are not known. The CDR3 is CASSMGSYTEAFF. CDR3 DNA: TGTGCCAGTAGTATGGGCAGCTACACTGAAGCTTTCTTT.